This T cell receptor (beta chain) appears in the sequencing data of a study of T cells in localized non-small cell lung cancer. This table comes from immunoSEQ multiplex PCR, and its TCRdb copy is limited to in-frame clones, with some not included. Of around 1,000 clones listed, around a quarter are singletons. This clone is classed as medium-sized. Its antigen is not identified. Findings and caveats of the study: Sequencing involved a lone tumor region, leaving heterogeneity possible. Uninvolved nearby lung showed the greatest T cell clonality, exceeding that found in tumor. Detection in adjacent lung was observed for a median roughly 57 of the top 100 tumor clones.

The sequencing used lung tumor tissue, collected before any cancer treatment. The sequence was obtained from a male donor aged 60 or over with stage II lung adenocarcinoma.

The CDR3 nucleotides are TGCGCCAGCAGCCAGGGTACTAGCGGGGGGCCTAGCACAGATACGCAGTATTTT. Its translation: CASSQGTSGGPSTDTQYF. The chain recombines TRBV4-1 with TRBJ2-3, with 12 bases lining up with TRBD2. V was clipped by 3 bases and J by 0 bases; unmatched bases: 7. The length of the CDR3 is 18 residues. Germline V CDR1 and CDR2: MGHRA, YSYEKL.